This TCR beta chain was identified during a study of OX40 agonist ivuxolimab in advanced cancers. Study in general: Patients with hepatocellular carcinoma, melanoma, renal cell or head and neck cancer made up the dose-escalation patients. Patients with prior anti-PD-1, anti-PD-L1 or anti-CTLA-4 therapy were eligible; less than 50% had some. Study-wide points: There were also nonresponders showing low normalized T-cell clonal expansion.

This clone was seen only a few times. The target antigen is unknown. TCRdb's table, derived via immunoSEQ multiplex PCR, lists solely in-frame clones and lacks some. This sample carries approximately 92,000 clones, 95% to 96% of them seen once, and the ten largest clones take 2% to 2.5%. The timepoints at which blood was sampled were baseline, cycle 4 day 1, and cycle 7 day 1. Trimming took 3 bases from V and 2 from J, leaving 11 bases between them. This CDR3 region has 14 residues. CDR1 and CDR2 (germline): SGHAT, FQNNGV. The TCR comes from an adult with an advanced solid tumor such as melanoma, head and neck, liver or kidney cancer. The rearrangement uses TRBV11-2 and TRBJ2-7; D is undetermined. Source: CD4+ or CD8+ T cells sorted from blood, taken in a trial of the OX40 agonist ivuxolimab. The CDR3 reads CASSLAGQTYEQYF. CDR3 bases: TGTGCCAGCAGCTTGGCCGGGCAAACCTACGAGCAGTACTTC.